These 10 T cell receptor beta chains share one sample of origin, sequenced in a study of Tregs in tolerant kidney transplant recipients. Assay used: immunoSEQ multiplex PCR; TCRdb lists only in-frame clones, some missing. The sample has 60,000 to 75,000 clones; 75% to 90% are singletons. The material sequenced was Tregs from blood, taken before the transplant. These receptor sequences come from a human donor who received a combined kidney and bone marrow transplant.

The chain is built from TRBV28 and TRBJ2-7; 7 nucleotides align to TRBD1. Germline assignment: CDR1 MDHEN and CDR2 SYDVKM. The CDR3 spans 13 residues. V lost 10 bases, J lost 7 bases, and 13 bases stayed unmatched. CDR3 sequence (DNA): TGTGCCACAAGACAGGGTGTAAAGGGAGAGCAGTACTTC. As protein: CATRQGVKGEQYF.

The chain combines TRBV19 with TRBJ2-3, with TRBD2 matching 9 bases. V trimming: 9 bases; J trimming: 2 bases; junction bases outside the gene matches: 6. The CDR3 spans 14 residues. Germline CDR1 LNHDA, CDR2 SQIVND (reference sequence). CDR3 sequence: CASGLAGYTDTQYF. In DNA, the CDR3 is TGTGCCAGCGGGCTAGCGGGGTACACAGATACGCAGTATTTT.

The chain has TRBV2 and TRBJ1-3; 8 positions match TRBD1. The CDR3 has 16 residues. Per germline, CDR1 SNHLY and CDR2 FYNNEI. V was clipped by 1 base and J by 2 bases; unmatched bases: 4. Written as DNA, the CDR3 is TGTGCCAGCAGTGAAGGAGGGACAGGCCCTGGAAACACCATATATTTT. Translated, it gives CASSEGGTGPGNTIYF.

The CDR3 here is CASSNVFGTVPNTGELFF. The CDR3, as DNA: TGTGCCAGTAGTAACGTCTTCGGGACAGTCCCGAACACCGGGGAGCTGTTTTTT. The chain carries TRBV19 and TRBJ2-2, with 7 bases identical to TRBD1. There are 18 residues in the CDR3. CDR1 is LNHDA and CDR2 is SQIVND in the germline V gene (reference sequence). V was clipped by 4 bases and J by 0 bases; unmatched bases: 11.

The V call is TRBV6-1, the J call TRBJ2-3, with TRBD2 identical over 9 bases. In germline, CDR1 is MNHNS, CDR2 SASEGT. Unmatched junction bases numbered 3, after V lost 1 base and J lost 4 bases. The CDR3 has 15 residues. The CDR3 loop is CASSEVAGVSDTQYF. The CDR3 bases are TGTGCCAGCAGTGAAGTAGCGGGAGTCTCAGATACGCAGTATTTT.

The count of this clone is one. The chain links TRBV27 to TRBJ1-5; D perhaps matches TRBD1 (5 bases). The germline V gene has CDR1 MNHEY and CDR2 SMNVEV (reference sequence). The CDR3 has 15 residues. V dropped 0 bases and J dropped 7 bases, with 13 bases sitting between them. Written as DNA, the CDR3 is TGTGCCAGCAGTTTATCGGTAGGGGCGGGGCAGCCCCAGCATTTT. Residues: CASSLSVGAGQPQHF.

The chain couples TRBV2 to TRBJ1-6; the D gene is possibly TRBD1 (5 bases). Germline V gene sequence: CDR1 SNHLY, CDR2 FYNNEI. V was shortened by 4 bases and J by 8 bases, with 15 bases between the two germline ends. There are 15 residues in the CDR3. CDR3 DNA: TGTGCCAGCAGTGTGGGACGGTATAAGGATTCACCCCTCCACTTT. Its translation: CASSVGRYKDSPLHF.

The CDR3 here is CASSFSGGYNEQFF. The CDR3 DNA sequence: TGTGCCAGCAGCTTCTCGGGGGGGTACAATGAGCAGTTCTTC. The J gene is TRBJ2-1, the V gene TRBV7-6; 8 bases are shared with TRBD2. The CDR3 is made up of 14 amino acids. Germline V lookup: CDR1 SGHVS, CDR2 FNYEAQ. Trimming removed 3 bases from V and 4 bases from J; junction bases left unmatched: 2.

V usage is TRBV2 and J usage is TRBJ2-1; D is unclear. The CDR3 totals 15 residues. Trimming took 6 bases from V and 0 from J, leaving 12 bases between them. CDR1 and CDR2 (germline): SNHLY, FYNNEI. Here the CDR3 reads CASSTIITSYNEQFF. CDR3 coding DNA: TGTGCCAGCAGCACTATCATCACCTCCTACAATGAGCAGTTCTTC.

Concerning this clone: Other DNA sequences in this sample translate to the same CDR3. The V gene is TRBV19, the J gene TRBJ2-2, with 7 bases aligning to TRBD1. Per the germline V gene, CDR1 is LNHDA and CDR2 is SQIVND (reference sequence). With V trimmed by 6 bases and J by 4 bases, 11 bases remained unmatched. The CDR3 has 16 residues. This CDR3 reads CASSRPQGVRTGELFF. Here the CDR3 DNA reads TGTGCCAGTAGCCGACCTCAGGGGGTGCGCACCGGGGAGCTGTTTTTT.